The T cell receptor (beta chain) under discussion was sequenced for a study of blood T cell repertoires in COVID-19 (dated by TCRdb to the early 2020s). Looking at the study overall: The collaborator samples originated in the United States, Italy and Spain and spanned the acute and convalescent phases of COVID-19. The material from the prospective study consisted of cDNA or gDNA derived from T cells, B-cell-depleted T cells, or PBMCs. Deeply sampled blood TCRbeta repertoires from subjects exposed to, actively infected with, or recovered from COVID-19 were included in the dataset. A freely available public database, intended as a resource for researchers studying the immune response to SARS-CoV-2, is where the repertoires were released. The samples were drawn from two sources: the first 160 participants of the ongoing ImmuneRACE study, and 1,254 subjects contributed by 6 global collaborators. A de-identified subject ID, COVID-19 status, age in years and sex were almost always included in the sample metadata. Where available, HLA class I and class II types were taken from metadata supplied by the sample provider and were not determined by assay-based typing. Points the paper makes about the study in general: Clinical and demographic metadata were provided uncurated, with the amount varying by source and participant.

TCRbeta CDR3 regions were amplified from genomic DNA using the immunoSEQ Assay, a bias-controlled multiplex PCR. Processing in the source paper ran as follows. Nucleated cell counts per sample were estimated from amplification of reference gene primers within the assay. Sequence reads were collapsed and filtered to measure the absolute abundance of every unique TCRbeta CDR3 rearrangement. For each sample, productive Simpson clonality was calculated as the square root of Simpson's diversity index across productive rearrangements. TCRdb mirrors the immuneACCESS table, restricted to in-frame sequences. Some clones are absent from its copies; in checked studies, under half trace to an unresolved V gene, and the reason for the others is unknown. D and trimming come from the DNA, and the V and J calls and clone size come from that table. The table for this sample lists roughly 210,000 clones; around four fifths of them were counted only once. About 10% of the sample is in the top ten clones.

In Seattle, one collaborating source enrolled patients while the infection was active and tracked those patients longitudinally over the course of disease. Collaborating institutions collected whole blood in K2EDTA tubes following their own protocols. For TCRbeta analysis, collaborators shipped samples as frozen whole blood, isolated PBMCs, or DNA extracted from either of those sample types. Concerning this clone: Its antigen is still unknown. Base qualities are not recorded, but no much larger clone differs from it by a single base.

Sequencing was done on a sample of peripheral blood. This TCR came from a woman at least 80 years old with COVID-19, enrolled during active disease.

The CDR3 reads as follows: CASSSTGGRYEQYF. The DNA is as follows: TGCGCCAGCAGCTCAACAGGGGGCCGGTACGAGCAGTACTTC. Recombination connected TRBV5-1 to TRBJ2-7; the central 9 bases match TRBD1. For this chain, trimming is 3 bases at the V end and 4 bases at the J end, and the number of junction bases without a gene match is 5. There are 14 amino acids in the CDR3, from cysteine to phenylalanine inclusive. Only the CDR3 part of the read is kept: 42 bases, read in frame from the first base. Per the germline V gene, SGHRS is the CDR1 and YFSETQ is the CDR2.